This entry features one TCR beta chain sequence. The protocol was immunoSEQ multiplex PCR, while the TCRdb copy is restricted to in-frame clones and leaves out a portion. The table shows around 160,000 clones, with roughly 84% occurring only once. Germline V lookup: CDR1 SGHNT, CDR2 YYREEE (reference sequence). The CDR3 is 16 residues long. V was trimmed by 7 bases and J by 3 bases, leaving 22 bases between them. This entry comes from a study of blood T cell repertoires in COVID-19. The V gene is TRBV5-4, the J gene TRBJ2-5, with a possible D match to TRBD1 (5 bases). The sequencing input was PBMCs or T cells enriched from blood (not recorded which). This TCR was recovered from a woman between 50 and 59 years old who had been exposed to COVID-19. The CDR3 DNA follows: TGTGCCAGCGGCCGCGGACAAACGGTCGTAGAAGAGACCCAGTACTTC. Amino acids: CASGRGQTVVEETQYF. Filled out from reference TRBV5-4 and TRBJ2-5, the complete variable domain reads ETGVTQSPTHLIKTRGQQVTLRCSSQSGHNTVSWYQQALGQGPQFIFQYYREEENGRGNFPPRFSGLQFPNYSSELNVNALELDDSALYLCASGRGQTVVEETQYFGPGTRLLVL.